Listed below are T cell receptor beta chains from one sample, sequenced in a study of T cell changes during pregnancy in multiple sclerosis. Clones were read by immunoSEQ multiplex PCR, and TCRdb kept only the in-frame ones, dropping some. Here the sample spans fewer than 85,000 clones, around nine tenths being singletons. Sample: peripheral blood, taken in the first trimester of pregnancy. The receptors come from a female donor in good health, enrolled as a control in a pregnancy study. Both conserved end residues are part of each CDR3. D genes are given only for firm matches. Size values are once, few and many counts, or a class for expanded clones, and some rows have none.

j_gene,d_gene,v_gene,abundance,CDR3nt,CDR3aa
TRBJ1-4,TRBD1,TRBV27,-,TGTGCCAGCTCCATCCCGGGACAGGGGGAACGTGAAAAACTGTTTTTT,CASSIPGQGEREKLFF
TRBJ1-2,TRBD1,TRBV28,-,TGTGCCAGCAGCTCCACAGGGGCCTATGGCTACACCTTC,CASSSTGAYGYTF
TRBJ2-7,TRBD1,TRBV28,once,TGTGCCAGCAGTTCCCCGGAGGACAGGGCCTACGAGCAGTACTTC,CASSSPEDRAYEQYF
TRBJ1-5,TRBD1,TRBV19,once,TGTGCCAGTAGTCGACCAAGCGGGACAGGGGCGTTCAATCAGCCCCAGCATTTT,CASSRPSGTGAFNQPQHF
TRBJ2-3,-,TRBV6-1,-,TGTGCCAGCAGTGAACTACCCGAGGGCACAGATACGCAGTATTTT,CASSELPEGTDTQYF
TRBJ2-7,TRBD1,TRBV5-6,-,TGTGCCAGCAGCTCGCCTCGGGACAGGGGGCGGGAGCTTTACGAGCAGTACTTC,CASSSPRDRGRELYEQYF
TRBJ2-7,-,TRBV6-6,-,TGTGCCAGCAGTTACTTTCGACAGGGAGGATACGAGCAGTACTTC,CASSYFRQGGYEQYF
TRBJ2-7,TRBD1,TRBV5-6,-,TGTGCCAGCAGCTTGAACAGGGGTGCGGAGCAGTACTTC,CASSLNRGAEQYF
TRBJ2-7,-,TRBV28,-,TGTGCCAGCAGCTTCCCCCTGACTTGGAAGGCCTACGAGCAGTACTTC,CASSFPLTWKAYEQYF
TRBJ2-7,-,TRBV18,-,TGTGCCAGCTCAATCGGACAGACGACTTCCTACGAGCAGTACTTC,CASSIGQTTSYEQYF
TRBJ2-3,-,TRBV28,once,TGTGCCAGCAGTTCATCGGGACTCCTAGGGGGCACAGATACGCAGTATTTT,CASSSSGLLGGTDTQYF
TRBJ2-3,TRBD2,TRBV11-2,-,TGTGCCAGCCGCCCGGCGGGAGTGGGGATAGATACGCAGTATTTT,CASRPAGVGIDTQYF
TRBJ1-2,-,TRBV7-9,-,TGTGCCAGCAGAATCGGGGGGGGCAACTATGGCTACACCTTC,CASRIGGGNYGYTF
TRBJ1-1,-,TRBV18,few,TGTGCCAGCTCACCAACGGGCGGGACGGGGGAAGCTTTCTTT,CASSPTGGTGEAFF
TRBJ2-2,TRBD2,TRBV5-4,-,TGTGCCAGCAGATCGGGACTAGCGGGAGGAGGGACCGGGGAGCTGTTTTTT,CASRSGLAGGGTGELFF
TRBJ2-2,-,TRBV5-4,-,TGTGCCAGCACCTCAATGGGCCGGGGAAGCACCGGGGAGCTGTTTTTT,CASTSMGRGSTGELFF
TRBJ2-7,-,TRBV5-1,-,TGCGCCAGCACTCTTACAGGGTCGGTGGGGCCCTACGAGCAGTACTTC,CASTLTGSVGPYEQYF